This T cell receptor (beta chain) was captured by sequencing in a study of blood T cell repertoires in COVID-19. Turning to the study itself: The study drew acute and convalescent COVID-19 samples from the United States, Italy and Spain. PBMCs, B-cell-depleted T cells, or T cells provided the cDNA or gDNA that made up the material.

The table lists this clone with a count of one. Per germline, CDR1 GTSNPN and CDR2 SVGIG (reference sequence). The CDR3 loop spans 14 amino acids. The V segment lost 4 bases and the J segment 8 bases; nucleotides outside the gene matches: 13. Original processing notes: Reference gene primer amplification gave estimated nucleated cell counts. Sequenced by immunoSEQ multiplex PCR; TCRdb stores in-frame clones only, minus some. The V and J calls and clone size are taken from that table; D and trimming were inferred from the DNA. This repertoire shows under 450,000 clones, about 80% found once; its top ten account for about 1%.

The TCR was taken from a human donor with acute or convalescent COVID-19. The donor label of this sample is uncertain. The rearrangement joins TRBV30 to TRBJ1-2, with TRBD1 identical over 7 bases. The sample taken for sequencing was peripheral blood. The CDR3, as DNA: TGTGCCTGGAAGGAAGAAGACAGGGTTCGGGGCTACACCTTC. This sequence encodes CAWKEEDRVRGYTF.